This T cell receptor beta chain was recovered during a study of T cells in Graves' hyperthyroidism and ophthalmopathy. Study-level results: The model foresaw ophthalmopathy a median roughly 6 months prior to onset. Ophthalmopathy and stable hyperthyroidism were told apart by a 13 V-J model. The majority of expanded thyroid clonotypes above 0.001 also appeared in blood.

CDR3 length: 14 amino acids. V shed 6 bases and J 4 bases; nucleotides not matched to a gene: 5. Amplification of TCR beta CDR3 regions used RNA as the template. The study used the HTBI primer set for a first-round RT-PCR of the TCR CDR3. TCRdb fed the multiplex PCR reads into MiXCR, producing one record per CDR3 protein. The sample yields around 620,000 distinct CDR3 sequences, 40% to 55% seen once. On this clonotype: Its antigen is unidentified.

Patients having uncontrolled infection, another autoimmune disease, pregnancy or lactation were not included. This TCR came from an adult woman with Graves' disease, either hyperthyroidism or ophthalmopathy (not recorded which). The genes are TRBV12-3 or TRBV12-4 and TRBJ1-5; 8 positions match TRBD1. Sequences were obtained from peripheral blood or thyroid tissue (not recorded which). Here the CDR3 DNA reads TGTGCCAGCAGCACGGACAGGGATAATCAGCCCCAGCATTTT. Translating gives CASSTDRDNQPQHF.